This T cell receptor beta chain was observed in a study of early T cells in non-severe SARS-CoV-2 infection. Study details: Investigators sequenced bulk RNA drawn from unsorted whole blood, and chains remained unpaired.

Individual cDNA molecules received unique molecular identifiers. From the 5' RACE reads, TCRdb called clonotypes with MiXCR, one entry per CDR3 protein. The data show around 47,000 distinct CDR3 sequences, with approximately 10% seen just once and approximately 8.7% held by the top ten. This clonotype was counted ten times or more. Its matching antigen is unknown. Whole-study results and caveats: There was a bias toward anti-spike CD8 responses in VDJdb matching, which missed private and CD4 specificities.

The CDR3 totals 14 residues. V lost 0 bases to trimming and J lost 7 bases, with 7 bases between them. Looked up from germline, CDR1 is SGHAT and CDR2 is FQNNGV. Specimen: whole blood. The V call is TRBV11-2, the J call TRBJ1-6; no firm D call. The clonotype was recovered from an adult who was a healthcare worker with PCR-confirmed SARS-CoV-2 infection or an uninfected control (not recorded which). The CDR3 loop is CASSLDGPNSPLHF. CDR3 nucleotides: TGTGCCAGCAGCTTAGATGGGCCAAATTCACCCCTCCACTTT.